This TCR beta chain was found in a study of shared clonotypes between healthy human individuals. CDR1 and CDR2 (germline): MRHNA, SNTAGT. The V gene lost 6 bases and the J gene lost 4 bases, with 10 bases spanning the gap. The CDR3 is 13 residues long. Clones were sequenced by immunoSEQ multiplex PCR, and TCRdb holds only the in-frame ones, with some missing. The repertoire holds some 790,000 clones, with over 60% as singletons. For this clone: Other nucleotide sequences from this sample produce the same CDR3.

CD45RA+ naive and CD45RA-negative memory subsets were separated from CD4+ cells. The sequencing input was memory CD4+ T cells sorted from blood. Noted subset: CD45RA-negative fraction. The chain uses TRBV6-4 and TRBJ2-1; D may be TRBD1 (5 bases). This receptor was obtained from a woman aged 25 to 39 in good health. CDR3 sequence (DNA): TGTGCCAGCAGCAGGGAACGATACAATGAGCAGTTCTTC. This sequence encodes CASSRERYNEQFF.